One and the same sample provided the 20 T cell receptor beta chains below, sequenced in a study of blood T cells in healthy people across ages. The use of a sample-barcoded 5' primer and a J-beta primer mix characterized a second PCR of roughly 7 to 11 cycles. TCRdb recomputed calls from the 5' RACE reads with MiXCR, one row per CDR3 protein. The sample includes about 1.6 million distinct CDR3 sequences, almost 35% of them seen just once. The sequenced material came from blood. The receptors were sampled from a woman younger than 45 in good health.

The table lists this clonotype with many counts. The chain joins TRBV7-2 to TRBJ2-3; the D gene could be TRBD1 or TRBD2 (5 bases each). CDR3 size: 15 residues. V was cut by 6 bases and J by 2 bases, with 15 bases left in between. Germline values: CDR1 SGHTA, CDR2 FQGNSA. CDR3 sequence: CASSHLGPPTDTQYF. CDR3 bases: TGTGCCAGCAGTCACCTGGGACCTCCCACAGATACGCAGTATTTT.

This clonotype was observed a few times. This sequence joins TRBV20-1 and TRBJ2-3; D may be TRBD1 or TRBD2 (5 bases each). Germline V CDR1 and CDR2: DFQATT, SNEGSKA (reference sequence). V lost 5 bases, J lost 2 bases, and 17 bases lay in between. The CDR3 extends over 15 amino acids. The CDR3 nucleotides are TGCAGTGCTTACCCCGGGACCGATAACACAGATACGCAGTATTTT. Its protein is CSAYPGTDNTDTQYF.

V gene TRBV14 combines with J gene TRBJ1-1; D gene unclear. The CDR3 totals 11 residues. V was shortened by 8 bases and J by 6 bases, with 10 bases between the two germline ends. Germline values: CDR1 SGHDN, CDR2 FVKESK. As DNA, the CDR3 is TGTGCCAGCGGCCTTGGCGCTGAAGCTTTCTTT. This gives the protein CASGLGAEAFF. The full variable domain, with the rest looked up from reference TRBV14 and TRBJ1-1, is EAGVTQFPSHSVIEKGQTVTLRCDPISGHDNLYWYRRVMGKEIKFLLHFVKESKQDESGMPNNRFLAERTGGTYSTLKVQPAELEDSGVYFCASGLGAEAFFGQGTRLTVV.

As for this clonotype: At one end, the junction sequence differs from germline, possibly due to a read error. The chain is built from TRBV29-1 and TRBJ2-2, with 7 nucleotides matching TRBD1. The CDR3 runs 15 residues. In germline, CDR1 is SQVTM, CDR2 ANQGSEA. CDR3 nucleotides: TGCAGGGAGGCAAGGGGACAGCCTAACACCGGGGAGCGGTTTTTT. Protein sequence: CREARGQPNTGERFF.

The rearrangement joins TRBV10-3 to TRBJ2-3; no firm D call. Germline CDR1 ENHRY, CDR2 SYGVKD. Trimming took 2 bases from V and 1 from J, leaving 7 bases between them. The CDR3 is 14 amino acids. The CDR3 loop is CAISEGYRTDTQYF. In nucleotides, the CDR3 is TGTGCCATCAGTGAGGGCTACCGCACAGATACGCAGTATTTT.

Here the CDR3 DNA reads TGTGCCAGCAGCGACAGGCTAGGTTGTCAGCAGTACTTC. Protein product: CASSDRLGCQQYF. The V call is TRBV6-7, the J call TRBJ2-7; TRBD1 might be the D (6 bases). TRBV6-7 is an ORF, and what it does is uncertain. V was pared by 6 bases and J by 8 bases, with 17 bases between. The CDR3 is 13 amino acids.

This chain connects TRBV20-1 to TRBJ1-5, with D possibly being TRBD1 (6 bases). CDR1 is DFQATT and CDR2 is SNEGSKA in the germline V gene (reference sequence). Trimming pared 6 bases from V and 0 bases from J, leaving 9 bases between. The CDR3 length is 13 residues. In nucleotides, the CDR3 is TGCAGTGCCGAGGACAGTAGCAATCAGCCCCAGCATTTT. Translating it yields CSAEDSSNQPQHF.

In its sample, this clonotype was seen a few times. The gene calls are TRBV20-1 and TRBJ2-3, with 7 bases lining up with TRBD2. CDR3 size: 15 residues. Trimming took 6 bases from V and 2 from J; bases not matched to a gene: 11. The V gene's germline CDR1 is DFQATT and CDR2 SNEGSKA (reference sequence). This CDR3 is CSAPRRGTTTDTQYF. CDR3 DNA: TGCAGTGCCCCCAGGCGGGGGACCACCACAGATACGCAGTATTTT.

This chain connects TRBV20-1 to TRBJ1-2; the D is unclear. V was cut by 0 bases and J by 2 bases, with 13 bases left in between. Per germline, CDR1 DFQATT and CDR2 SNEGSKA (reference sequence). This CDR3 comprises 15 residues. The DNA for the CDR3 is TGCAGTGCTAGAGATCTCCCCAGGATAAACTATGGCTACACCTTC. This codes for CSARDLPRINYGYTF.

This clonotype was seen more than once but under ten times. The chain employs TRBV21-1 and TRBJ2-7. TRBV21-1 is marked as a pseudogene. This CDR3 has 14 residues. The CDR3 protein is CASSIRPFSYEQYF. CDR3 bases: TGTGCCAGCAGCATAAGACCTTTCTCCTACGAGCAGTACTTC.

The rearrangement joins TRBV20-1 to TRBJ2-7, with 9 bases lining up with TRBD1. V lost 5 bases to trimming and J lost 6 bases; unmatched junction nucleotides: 17. The V gene's germline CDR1 is DFQATT and CDR2 SNEGSKA (reference sequence). This CDR3 has 16 amino acids. The chain's CDR3 is CSAPVRTGAAGLEQYF. In DNA form, the CDR3 reads TGCAGTGCTCCGGTCCGGACAGGGGCCGCAGGACTCGAGCAGTACTTC.

In the case of this clonotype: The junction and the germline gene differ at one end; a read error may be behind it. The rearrangement joins TRBV2 to TRBJ2-3; possible D gene TRBD1, 6 bases. Germline CDR1 and CDR2: SNHLY and FYNNEI. This CDR3 is built from 12 residues. The CDR3, as DNA: TGTGTCAGCAGCCGGGACATCCATACGCAGTATTTT. Its translation is CVSSRDIHTQYF. The entire variable domain, with the rest obtained from reference TRBV2 and TRBJ2-3, is as follows: EPEVTQTPSHQVTQMGQEVILRCVPISNHLYFYWYRQILGQKVEFLVSFYNNEISEKSEIFDDQFSVERPDGSNFTLKIRSTKLEDSAMYFCVSSRDIHTQYFGPGTRLTVL.

CDR3 sequence: CASSLAGTGPSPLHF. The CDR3 DNA is TGCGCCAGCAGCTTGGCCGGGACTGGCCCTTCACCCCTCCACTTT. This rearrangement joins TRBV5-1 to TRBJ1-6, with a weak D call TRBD1 (5 bases). CDR1 and CDR2 (germline): SGHRS, YFSETQ. Trimming removed 0 bases at V and 9 bases at J, with 13 bases between. The CDR3 consists of 15 residues.

This rearrangement joins TRBV20-1 to TRBJ2-1; either TRBD1 or TRBD2 may supply D (5 bases each). CDR1 is DFQATT, CDR2 SNEGSKA, per germline (reference sequence). The CDR3 covers 13 residues. The V end lost 6 bases, the J end lost 10 bases, and 19 bases lay between the germline ends. The CDR3 DNA sequence: TGCAGTGCACCGGGGCATAGCCTTCACGAGCAGTTCTTC. Protein product: CSAPGHSLHEQFF.

This chain connects TRBV3-1 to TRBJ2-1; D tentatively reads TRBD1 or TRBD2 (5 bases each). Trimming pared 1 base from V and 4 bases from J, leaving 11 bases between. This CDR3 comprises 15 residues. The V gene's germline CDR1 is LGHDT and CDR2 YNNKEL (reference sequence). CDR3 nucleotides: TGTGCCAGCAGCCAAGCCGGGGCAACATACAATGAGCAGTTCTTC. It specifies CASSQAGATYNEQFF.

CDR3 residues: CASSSCGGTYEQYF. The CDR3 bases are TGTGCCAGCAGTTCGTGTGGTGGGACCTACGAGCAGTACTTC. V gene TRBV11-2 combines with J gene TRBJ2-7; D is uncertain. Trimming left V 6 bases short and J 2 bases short, with 14 bases between. The CDR3 contains 14 residues. CDR1 and CDR2 (germline): SGHAT, FQNNGV.

This chain connects TRBV4-1 to TRBJ1-1; D not certain. V shed 2 bases and J shed 0 bases, with 7 bases lying between them. There are 14 residues in the CDR3. Germline lookup yields CDR1 MGHRA and CDR2 YSYEKL. In DNA, the CDR3 is TGCGCCAGCAGCCAAAGGCCCCTGAACACTGAAGCTTTCTTT. Its protein product is CASSQRPLNTEAFF.

This chain connects TRBV21-1 to TRBJ2-5; no DNA check was done on the table's D call, TRBD2. TRBV21-1 is reported as a pseudogene. The CDR3 totals 16 residues. CDR3 residues: CASTNPRGEGEETQYF. The DNA of the CDR3 is TGTGCCAGCACTAACCCCCGGGGGGAGGGTGAGGAGACCCAGTACTTC.

The V and J genes are TRBV29-1 and TRBJ1-5, with a weak D call TRBD1 (5 bases). V lost 6 bases, J lost 2 bases, and 14 bases lay in between. The CDR3 runs to 14 residues. Germline loops: CDR1 SQVTM, CDR2 ANQGSEA. This CDR3 reads CSVSPQGRNQPQHF. Written as DNA, the CDR3 is TGCAGCGTCTCCCCCCAGGGTCGCAATCAGCCCCAGCATTTT.

A word on this clonotype: A read error is possible here, since a much larger clone lies one base away. The CDR3 sequence is CSAREFRRRGVRDEQFF. The CDR3 DNA follows: TGCAGTGCTAGGGAATTCCGGAGGCGAGGGGTACGAGATGAGCAGTTCTTC. The chain has TRBV20-1 and TRBJ2-1, with D possibly called TRBD1 or TRBD2 (5 bases each). The CDR3 covers 17 residues. CDR1 and CDR2 from the germline V gene are DFQATT and SNEGSKA (reference sequence). V gave up 3 bases and J gave up 8 bases, with 26 bases separating them.